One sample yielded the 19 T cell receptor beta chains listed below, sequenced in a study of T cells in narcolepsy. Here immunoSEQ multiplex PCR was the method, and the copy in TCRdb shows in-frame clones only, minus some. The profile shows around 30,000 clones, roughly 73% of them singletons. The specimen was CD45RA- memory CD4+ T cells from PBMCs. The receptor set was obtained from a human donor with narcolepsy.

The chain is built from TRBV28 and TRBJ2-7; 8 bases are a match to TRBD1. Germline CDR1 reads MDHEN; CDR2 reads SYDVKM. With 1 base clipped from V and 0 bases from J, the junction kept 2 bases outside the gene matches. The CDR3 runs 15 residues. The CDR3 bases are TGTGCCAGCAGTTTATCCGGGACAGGCTCCTACGAGCAGTACTTC. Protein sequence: CASSLSGTGSYEQYF.

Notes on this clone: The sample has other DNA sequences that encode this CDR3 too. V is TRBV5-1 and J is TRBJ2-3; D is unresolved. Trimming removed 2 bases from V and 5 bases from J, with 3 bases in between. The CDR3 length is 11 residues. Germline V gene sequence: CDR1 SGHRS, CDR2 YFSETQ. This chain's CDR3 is CASSLKDTQYF. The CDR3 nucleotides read TGCGCCAGCAGCTTAAAAGATACGCAGTATTTT.

The DNA for the CDR3 is TGTGCCAGCAGTTACTCACAGTTAGGCACTGAAGCTTTCTTT. It translates to CASSYSQLGTEAFF. The V call is TRBV6-5, the J call TRBJ1-1; D uncertain. V gave up 0 bases and J gave up 4 bases, with 9 bases separating them. Germline V gives CDR1 MNHEY, CDR2 SVGAGI. The CDR3 length is 14 residues.

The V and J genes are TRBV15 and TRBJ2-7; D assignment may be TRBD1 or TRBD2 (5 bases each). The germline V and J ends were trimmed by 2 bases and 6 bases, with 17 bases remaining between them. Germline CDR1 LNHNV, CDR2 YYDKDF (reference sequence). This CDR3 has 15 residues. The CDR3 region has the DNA TGTGCCACCAGCAGATCAACGGGACCAGTTGTCGAGCAGTACTTC. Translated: CATSRSTGPVVEQYF.

The CDR3 bases are TGTGCCAGCAGTTCGTCAGACAGGGGGCAGACCCAGTACTTC. Its protein product is CASSSSDRGQTQYF. The rearrangement joins TRBV27 to TRBJ2-5; 10 bases line up with TRBD1. Per the germline V gene, CDR1 is MNHEY and CDR2 is SMNVEV (reference sequence). J was trimmed by 6 bases and V by 4 bases; bases with no gene match: 5. The CDR3 spans 14 residues.

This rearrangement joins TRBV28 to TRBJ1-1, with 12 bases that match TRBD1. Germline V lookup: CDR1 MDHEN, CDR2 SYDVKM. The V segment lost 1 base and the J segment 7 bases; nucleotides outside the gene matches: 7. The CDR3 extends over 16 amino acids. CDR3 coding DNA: TGTGCCAGCAGTTTATCGGGACAGGGGGCTGAGAGTGAAGCTTTCTTT. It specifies CASSLSGQGAESEAFF. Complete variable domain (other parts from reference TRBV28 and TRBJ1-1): DVKVTQSSRYLVKRTGEKVFLECVQDMDHENMFWYRQDPGLGLRLIYFSYDVKMKEKGDIPEGYSVSREKKERFSLILESASTNQTSMYLCASSLSGQGAESEAFFGQGTRLTVV.

CDR3 sequence: CASSESGLAAHIQYF. CDR3 sequence (DNA): TGTGCCAGCAGTGAGAGTGGACTAGCTGCGCACATTCAGTACTTC. The V gene is TRBV2, the J gene TRBJ2-4; TRBD2 aligns across 8 bases. The CDR3 extends over 15 amino acids. Germline V gene sequence: CDR1 SNHLY, CDR2 FYNNEI. V lost 3 bases, J lost 8 bases, and 9 bases stayed unmatched.

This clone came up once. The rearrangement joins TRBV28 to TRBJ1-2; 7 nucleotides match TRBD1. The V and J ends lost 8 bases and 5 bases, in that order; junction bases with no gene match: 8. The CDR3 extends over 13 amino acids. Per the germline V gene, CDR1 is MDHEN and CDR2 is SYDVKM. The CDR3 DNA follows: TGTGCCAGCGAATGGACAGGAGGGTATGGCTACACCTTC. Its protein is CASEWTGGYGYTF.

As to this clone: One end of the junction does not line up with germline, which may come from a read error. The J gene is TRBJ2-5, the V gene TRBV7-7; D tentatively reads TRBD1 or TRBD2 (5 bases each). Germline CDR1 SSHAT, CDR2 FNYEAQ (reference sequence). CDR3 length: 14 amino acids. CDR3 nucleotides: TGTGCTAGCAGCTTAGGCAGGGCGGGAGAGACCCAGTACTTC. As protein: CASSLGRAGETQYF.

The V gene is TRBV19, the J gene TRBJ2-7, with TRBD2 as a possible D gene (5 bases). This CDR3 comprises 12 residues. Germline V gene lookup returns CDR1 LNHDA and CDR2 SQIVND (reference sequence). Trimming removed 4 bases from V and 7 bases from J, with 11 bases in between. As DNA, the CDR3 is TGTGCCAGTAGTAAATCGGGGTTGGAGCAGTACTTC. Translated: CASSKSGLEQYF.

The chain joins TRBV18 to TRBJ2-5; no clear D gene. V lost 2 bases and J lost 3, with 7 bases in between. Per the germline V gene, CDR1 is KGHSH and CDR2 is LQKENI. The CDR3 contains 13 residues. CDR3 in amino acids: CASSPDMKETQYF. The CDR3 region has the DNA TGTGCCAGCTCACCAGATATGAAAGAGACCCAGTACTTC.

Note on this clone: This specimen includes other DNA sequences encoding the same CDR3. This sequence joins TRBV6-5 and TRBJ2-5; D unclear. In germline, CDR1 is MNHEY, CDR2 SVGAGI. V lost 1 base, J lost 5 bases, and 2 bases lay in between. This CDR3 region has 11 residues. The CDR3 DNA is TGTGCCAGCAGTTACTTGGAGACCCAGTACTTC. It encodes CASSYLETQYF.

This chain's CDR3 is CASSTSGLAGRDEQFF. CDR3 bases: TGTGCCAGCAGTACCTCGGGACTAGCGGGACGAGATGAGCAGTTCTTC. This sequence joins TRBV7-9 and TRBJ2-1; 13 bases agree with TRBD2. The CDR3 is 16 residues long. Germline V gene sequence: CDR1 SEHNR, CDR2 FQNEAQ (reference sequence). Trimming removed 6 bases from V and 8 bases from J; junction bases left unmatched: 10.

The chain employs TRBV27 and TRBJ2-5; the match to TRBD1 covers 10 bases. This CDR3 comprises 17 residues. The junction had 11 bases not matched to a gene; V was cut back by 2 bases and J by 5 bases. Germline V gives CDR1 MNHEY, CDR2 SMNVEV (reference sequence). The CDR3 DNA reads TGTGCCAGCAGTTTACACCTCCCGGGACAGGGGTCGGAGACCCAGTACTTC. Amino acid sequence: CASSLHLPGQGSETQYF.

In DNA form, the CDR3 reads TGCGCCAGCAGCTTGGCCACTGGGGCGACGTACGAGCAGTACTTC. Its protein product is CASSLATGATYEQYF. The J gene is TRBJ2-7, the V gene TRBV5-1; perhaps TRBD1 as D (5 bases). V lost 0 bases to trimming and J lost 4 bases, with 14 bases between them. The CDR3 is 15 amino acids. The germline gives CDR1 SGHRS, CDR2 YFSETQ.

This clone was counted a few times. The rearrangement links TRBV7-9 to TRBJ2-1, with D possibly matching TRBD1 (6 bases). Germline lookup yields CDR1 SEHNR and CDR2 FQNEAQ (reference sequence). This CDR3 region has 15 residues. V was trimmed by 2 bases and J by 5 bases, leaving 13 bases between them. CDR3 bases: TGTGCCAGCAGCTTATTTGGGGGCCAAAACAATGAGCAGTTCTTC. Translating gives CASSLFGGQNNEQFF.

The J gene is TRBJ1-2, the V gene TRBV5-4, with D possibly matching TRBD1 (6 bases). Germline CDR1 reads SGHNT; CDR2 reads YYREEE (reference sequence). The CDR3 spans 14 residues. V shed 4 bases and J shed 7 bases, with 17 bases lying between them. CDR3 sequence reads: CASSPPAGGRGYTF. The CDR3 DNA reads TGTGCCAGCAGCCCGCCGGCCGGGGGCCGTGGCTACACCTTC.

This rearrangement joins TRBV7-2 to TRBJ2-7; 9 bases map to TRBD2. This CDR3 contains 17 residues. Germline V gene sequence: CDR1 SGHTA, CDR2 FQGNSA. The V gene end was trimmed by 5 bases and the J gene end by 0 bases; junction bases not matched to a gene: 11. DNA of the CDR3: TGTGCCAGCAGCCTCGCTAGCGGGGCTGCGAACTCCTACGAGCAGTACTTC. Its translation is CASSLASGAANSYEQYF. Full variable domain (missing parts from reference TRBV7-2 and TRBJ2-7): GAGVSQSPSNKVTEKGKDVELRCDPISGHTALYWYRQSLGQGLEFLIYFQGNSAPDKSGLPSDRFSAERTGGSVSTLTIQRTQQEDSAVYLCASSLASGAANSYEQYFGPGTRLTVT.

This CDR3 is CASSQEETGEEGETQYF. CDR3 DNA sequence: TGTGCCAGCAGCCAAGAAGAGACAGGGGAAGAGGGAGAGACCCAGTACTTC. The rearrangement joins TRBV4-2 to TRBJ2-5, with 8 bases that match TRBD1. CDR1 and CDR2 (germline): LGHNA, YNFKEQ. This CDR3 comprises 17 residues. V was clipped by 0 bases and J by 4 bases; unmatched bases: 10.